These T cell receptor beta chains were read from a single sample in a study of T cell repertoires in cytomegalovirus infection. These receptors lack a known antigen. TCRdb ran MiXCR on the reads and lists one entry per CDR3 protein. The sample carries roughly 500,000 distinct CDR3 sequences, 33% recorded once. The specimen was cultured PBMCs, collected from culture after CMV antigen stimulation. The receptor set was obtained from a human donor in good health (CMV status not recorded). Some clones in this sample may be carry-over from other donors' samples. CDR3s leave out the opening cysteine and the closing phenylalanine or tryptophan. A D gene is named only where the DNA matches it firmly.

NA | TRBJ2-1 | TRBV7-2 | ASSLTLGNNEQF
NA | TRBJ2-3 | TRBV10-3 | AISVESTGLDTQY
NA | TRBJ1-5 | TRBV7-2 | ASSFDSNQPQH
TRBD1 | TRBJ2-1 | TRBV7-3 | ASSPTGQGNEQF
NA | TRBJ1-5 | TRBV6-1 | ASSYAGIQPQH
TRBD1 | TRBJ2-1 | TRBV7-8 | ASSSPGQGDNEQF
TRBD1 | TRBJ2-6 | TRBV7-9 | ASSQTGGGRLSGANVLT
NA | TRBJ1-6 | TRBV4-1 | ASSQALGGVVDSPLH
NA | TRBJ1-1 | TRBV24-1 | ATSGSDNTEAF
TRBD1 | TRBJ1-1 | TRBV28 | ASSPQTGLGTEAF
NA | TRBJ2-3 | TRBV7-2 | ASTPELLTDTQY
NA | TRBJ1-5 | TRBV12-3/TRBV12-4 | ASSENFQPQH
NA | TRBJ1-2 | TRBV15 | ATSSWQTPGYT
NA | TRBJ2-7 | TRBV11-3 | ASSADGASHEQY
TRBD1 | TRBJ1-4 | TRBV7-2 | ASSLGTGMGELF
NA | TRBJ2-6 | TRBV29-1 | SVEGETDYSGANVLT
TRBD2 | TRBJ2-1 | TRBV7-3 | ASSSGLAGASEQF
NA | TRBJ2-7 | TRBV28 | ASSLGGVATYEQY
TRBD2 | TRBJ2-3 | TRBV27 | ASSSLGLAVTDTQY
NA | TRBJ2-7 | TRBV27 | ASGQGLTHEQY
TRBD1 | TRBJ1-2 | TRBV6-1 | ASRRTGGHGYT
NA | TRBJ2-1 | TRBV2 | ASSDDLASYNEQF
TRBD2 | TRBJ2-1 | TRBV12-5 | ASGSSLAGGWNNEQF
NA | TRBJ2-2 | TRBV6-2/TRBV6-3 | ATLTADATTTGELF
TRBD2 | TRBJ2-3 | TRBV7-2 | ASSLELASPLRRGTDTQY
NA | TRBJ2-1 | TRBV6-5 | ASSYLGPDNEQF
NA | TRBJ1-1 | TRBV20-1 | SGQLNTEAF
NA | TRBJ1-6 | TRBV19 | ASSSEEGYNSPLH
NA | TRBJ1-6 | TRBV12-3/TRBV12-4 | ASSFLRDSPLH
NA | TRBJ2-1 | TRBV20-1 | SARVRSGPNMINYNEQF
NA | TRBJ2-1 | TRBV27 | ASSLEQFPYNEQF
TRBD1 | TRBJ2-1 | TRBV10-3 | ATQQGATEQF
NA | TRBJ1-1 | TRBV9 | ASSPAYGGAGTEAF
TRBD1 | TRBJ2-3 | TRBV27 | ASSSPDREDTQY
NA | TRBJ2-1 | TRBV7-3 | ASSLRPPDHTNEQF
TRBD1 | TRBJ2-7 | TRBV20-1 | SALQGFTYEQY
NA | TRBJ1-2 | TRBV15 | ATSREVRVGGYT
TRBD1 | TRBJ1-2 | TRBV7-3 | ASSFTPRQGLNYGYT
TRBD2 | TRBJ2-7 | TRBV7-2 | ASSSGLAGGGPSYEQY
NA | TRBJ2-1 | TRBV9 | ASSAKGLYNNEQF
NA | TRBJ1-1 | TRBV7-2 | ASSLKVGGTEAF
TRBD1 | TRBJ2-1 | TRBV28 | ASSSYRVDRGRVNEQF
NA | TRBJ2-7 | TRBV7-2 | ASSSGQGSREGYEQY
TRBD2 | TRBJ2-1 | TRBV7-2 | ASSLLFPTSGDYNEQF
NA | TRBJ2-2 | TRBV4-3 | ASSQVRPFNTGELF
TRBD2 | TRBJ2-2 | TRBV7-2 | ASSLTGGGISTNTGELF
TRBD2 | TRBJ2-1 | TRBV19 | ASSITLAGRYEQF
NA | TRBJ1-2 | TRBV11-2 | ASSQGPTANYGYT
TRBD2 | TRBJ2-7 | TRBV6-2/TRBV6-3 | ASSRTSGSAAYEQY